What follows are 25 T cell receptor beta chains derived from one specimen sequenced in a study of T cells expressing NK-cell markers. Reanalyzing the 5' RACE reads, TCRdb keeps one entry per CDR3 protein, without DNA. The sample totals under 500,000 distinct CDR3 sequences. Material: blood T cells: a sorted CD56 or NKG2C T cell subset, CD4+ or CD8+ T cells, or bulk PBMC T cells (not recorded which). All receptors come from a woman between 18 and 70 years old in good health.

The J gene is TRBJ2-3, the V gene TRBV5-1; TCRdb's D gene call, TRBD1, goes unchecked for lack of DNA. The CDR3 is made up of 16 amino acids. Looked up from germline, CDR1 is SGHRS and CDR2 is YFSETQ. CDR3 amino acids: CASSLAKGQGTDTQYF.

The chain uses TRBV5-1 and TRBJ1-4; TCRdb selects TRBD1, and the lack of DNA leaves this call unchecked. This CDR3 comprises 14 residues. The germline CDR1 and CDR2 sequences are SGHRS and YFSETQ. The CDR3 sequence: CASSFFGAEEKLFF.

The J gene is TRBJ1-5, the V gene TRBV20-1; with no DNA, the TCRdb D assignment of TRBD1 cannot be verified. Germline V lookup: CDR1 DFQATT, CDR2 SNEGSKA (reference sequence). This CDR3 is 14 amino acids long. CDR3 region: CSARDRRGNQPQHF.

The chain has TRBV7-9 and TRBJ1-1; the D call from TCRdb, TRBD1, cannot be confirmed without DNA. This CDR3 has 17 amino acids. Germline V gene data show CDR1 as SEHNR and CDR2 as FQNEAQ (reference sequence). The CDR3 region is CASSHRQGKGPGTEAFF. Drawing the rest from reference TRBV7-9 and TRBJ1-1, the complete variable domain is DTGVSQNPRHKITKRGQNVTFRCDPISEHNRLYWYRQTLGQGPEFLTYFQNEAQLEKSRLLSDRFSAERPKGSFSTLEIQRTEQGDSAMYLCASSHRQGKGPGTEAFFGQGTRLTVV.

The chain carries TRBV27 and TRBJ1-6. Germline V gene data show CDR1 as MNHEY and CDR2 as SMNVEV (reference sequence). This CDR3 is 15 amino acids long. The CDR3 region is CASSLPDGYNSPLHF.

The chain carries TRBV20-1 and TRBJ2-1; absent DNA, TCRdb's TRBD2 call cannot be checked. The CDR3 loop spans 15 amino acids. Germline CDR1 is DFQATT and CDR2 is SNEGSKA (reference sequence). The CDR3 reads CSVRGLHTPYNEQFF.

V and J are TRBV5-4 and TRBJ2-2; TCRdb calls TRBD1, which cannot be checked without DNA. The CDR3 has 17 residues. The germline gives CDR1 SGHNT, CDR2 YYREEE (reference sequence). The CDR3 spells CASSFGGIHKNTGELFF.

The chain employs TRBV4-3 and TRBJ2-6. This CDR3 spans 19 amino acids. The germline V gene encodes CDR1 LGHNA and CDR2 YSLEER. The CDR3 is CASSQVMGVPISGANVLTF.

J is TRBJ2-7 and V is TRBV7-2; TCRdb proposes TRBD1, but this gene call is untestable without DNA. Germline V gene lookup returns CDR1 SGHTA and CDR2 FQGNSA. The CDR3 sequence is 12 residues long. This CDR3 is CASSAWGGEQYF.

This chain connects TRBV15 to TRBJ2-1. The CDR3 contains 14 residues. In germline, CDR1 is LNHNV, CDR2 YYDKDF (reference sequence). The CDR3 spells CATSSGGSYNEQFF.

The gene calls are TRBV7-9 and TRBJ2-2; lacking DNA, the TRBD2 call made by TCRdb goes unchecked. The CDR3 contains 14 residues. Germline loops: CDR1 SEHNR, CDR2 FQNEAQ (reference sequence). CDR3 amino acids: CASSQGLATGELFF.

The rearrangement joins TRBV5-1 to TRBJ2-1; TCRdb names TRBD1, which stays unverified in the absence of DNA. Germline V CDR1 and CDR2: SGHRS, YFSETQ. The CDR3 runs to 15 residues. The CDR3 here is CASSSQGRENNEQFF.

The chain uses TRBV5-5 and TRBJ1-1; TCRdb proposes TRBD1, but this gene call is untestable without DNA. The CDR3 runs to 13 residues. Germline lookup yields CDR1 SGHKS and CDR2 YYEKEE (reference sequence). CDR3 amino acids: CASTETGSTEAFF.

The rearrangement joins TRBV20-1 to TRBJ2-7; TCRdb designates TRBD1, a call that cannot be tested without DNA. This CDR3 region has 11 residues. From germline, CDR1 is DFQATT and CDR2 SNEGSKA (reference sequence). The CDR3 sequence: CSASLGNEQYF.

This chain links TRBV4-3 with TRBJ2-1; TCRdb picks TRBD2, but there is no DNA to check that call. The CDR3 runs 12 residues. Germline V gene sequence: CDR1 LGHNA, CDR2 YSLEER. The CDR3 reads CASSRPRSEQFF.

The V call is TRBV7-2, the J call TRBJ2-2. The germline CDR1 and CDR2 sequences are SGHTA and FQGNSA. There are 16 residues in the CDR3. The CDR3 here is CASSFLSSPNTGELFF.

This chain uses TRBV19 with TRBJ2-2; TCRdb names TRBD1, which stays unverified in the absence of DNA. CDR3 length: 13 amino acids. Germline V gene data show CDR1 as LNHDA and CDR2 as SQIVND (reference sequence). The CDR3 region is CASSTTPLGELFF.

This chain joins TRBV7-2 and TRBJ2-3. The CDR3 contains 12 residues. From germline, CDR1 is SGHTA and CDR2 FQGNSA. The CDR3 sequence is CASRRHTDTQYF.

V and J are TRBV9 and TRBJ2-3; TCRdb selects TRBD2, and the lack of DNA leaves this call unchecked. The CDR3 covers 17 residues. Per the germline V gene, CDR1 is SGDLS and CDR2 is YYNGEE. Here the CDR3 reads CASSVPPSLPEKDTQYF.

The chain has TRBV6-1 and TRBJ1-6; there is no DNA to check the TCRdb D call of TRBD1. There are 14 residues in the CDR3. CDR1 is MNHNS and CDR2 is SASEGT in the germline V gene. The CDR3 sequence: CASNPGEGGSPLHF.

The chain couples TRBV5-4 to TRBJ2-1; TCRdb proposes TRBD1, but this gene call is untestable without DNA. CDR3 size: 16 residues. Germline loops: CDR1 SGHNT, CDR2 YYREEE (reference sequence). The chain's CDR3 is CASSPPRTGHYNEQFF.

The V call is TRBV19, the J call TRBJ2-1; TCRdb gives TRBD1 as the D gene, but with no DNA this cannot be confirmed. Germline V gene sequence: CDR1 LNHDA, CDR2 SQIVND (reference sequence). This CDR3 spans 15 amino acids. The CDR3 spells CASSMGTGAYNEQFF.

The rearrangement uses TRBV20-1 and TRBJ1-5; the D call of TRBD1 rests on TCRdb alone, since no DNA is present to check it. Germline assignment: CDR1 DFQATT and CDR2 SNEGSKA (reference sequence). The CDR3 loop spans 15 amino acids. The CDR3 loop reads CSARGRGDKGQPQHF.

The V and J genes are TRBV10-3 and TRBJ2-1; the D gene TCRdb calls, TRBD2, cannot be checked with no DNA. Per the germline V gene, CDR1 is ENHRY and CDR2 is SYGVKD. CDR3 length: 15 residues. The CDR3 region is CAISVLAGGPNEQFF.

The gene calls are TRBV5-1 and TRBJ2-1; TCRdb outputs TRBD2, but without DNA this stays unchecked. The germline gives CDR1 SGHRS, CDR2 YFSETQ. CDR3 length: 14 amino acids. The CDR3 sequence: CASSLDWGGGEQFF.